These 24 T cell receptor beta chains originate from one sample sequenced in a study of cytomegalovirus exposure and HLA in healthy donors. PCR involved 60 Vbeta and 13 Jbeta primers. TCRdb keeps only in-frame clones here, not all; method: immunoSEQ multiplex PCR. The table has 98,000 or so clones, 60% to 80% seen once; the top ten hold approximately 6.3%. Sequenced material: PBMCs. These TCRs come from a man aged 55 to 69 in good health and CMV-seropositive.

In this sample, this clone turned up once. The chain employs TRBV25-1 and TRBJ1-4, with 10 bases that match TRBD1. V lost 3 bases to trimming and J lost 7 bases; unmatched junction nucleotides: 5. Germline CDR1 and CDR2: MGHDK and SYGVNS. This CDR3 has 15 residues. CDR3 in DNA: TGTGCCAGCAGTGACTTGGACAGGGGGGGTGAAAAACTGTTTTTT. Amino acid sequence: CASSDLDRGGEKLFF.

J is TRBJ2-2 and V is TRBV28, with D perhaps TRBD2 (5 bases). V lost 10 bases and J lost 0, with 9 bases in between. This CDR3 is built from 13 residues. Germline CDR1 reads MDHEN; CDR2 reads SYDVKM. CDR3 sequence: CATPGTNTGELFF. In DNA, the CDR3 is TGTGCCACCCCCGGGACGAACACCGGGGAGCTGTTTTTT.

The genes are TRBV7-3 and TRBJ1-1, with 8 bases matching TRBD1. This CDR3 has 13 residues. Germline CDR1 and CDR2: SGHTA and FQGTGA. With 5 bases clipped from V and 7 bases from J, the junction kept 6 bases outside the gene matches. This chain's CDR3 is CASSKGQAFEAFF. In nucleotides, the CDR3 is TGTGCCAGCAGCAAGGGACAGGCTTTTGAAGCTTTCTTT.

This chain links TRBV2 with TRBJ2-1; D gene ambiguous. The CDR3 sequence is 14 residues long. CDR1 and CDR2 from the germline V gene are SNHLY and FYNNEI. V was shortened by 3 bases and J by 0 bases, with 6 bases between the two germline ends. This CDR3 reads CASSDTGSYNEQFF. In nucleotides, the CDR3 is TGTGCCAGCAGTGATACTGGCTCCTACAATGAGCAGTTCTTC.

The chain uses TRBV29-1 and TRBJ1-2, with D hard to call. Trimming left V 5 bases short and J 8 bases short, with 27 bases between. The V gene's germline CDR1 is SQVTM and CDR2 ANQGSEA. The CDR3 runs 16 residues. The CDR3 region is CSVYAPISGVVPGYTF. DNA for the CDR3: TGCAGCGTTTACGCACCTATTTCGGGTGTCGTCCCAGGCTACACCTTC.

This clone was observed a handful of times. The chain employs TRBV5-1 and TRBJ1-1; D not certain. The germline gives CDR1 SGHRS, CDR2 YFSETQ. The CDR3 spans 13 residues. The V end was cut by 0 bases, the J end by 1 base, with 4 bases between. Written as DNA, the CDR3 is TGCGCCAGCAGCTTGGTTCGGAACACTGAAGCTTTCTTT. Protein sequence: CASSLVRNTEAFF.

V gene TRBV10-3 combines with J gene TRBJ1-6; TRBD1 aligns across 9 bases. Germline trimming cut 6 bases from V and 10 bases from J; bases unmatched to any gene: 10. The CDR3 sequence is 15 residues long. Germline V CDR1 and CDR2: ENHRY, SYGVKD. In DNA form, the CDR3 reads TGTGCCATCAGAGACGATGGACAGGGGTGGTCACCCCTCCACTTT. As protein: CAIRDDGQGWSPLHF.

The chain joins TRBV7-9 to TRBJ1-1, with 7 bases fitting TRBD1. V lost 1 base to trimming and J lost 4 bases; unmatched junction nucleotides: 0. Looked up from germline, CDR1 is SEHNR and CDR2 is FQNEAQ (reference sequence). The CDR3 length is 13 residues. CDR3 DNA sequence: TGTGCCAGCAGCTTAGGACAGGGCACTGAAGCTTTCTTT. This gives the protein CASSLGQGTEAFF.

The chain recombines TRBV6-5 with TRBJ1-2; TRBD1 agrees at 7 bases. Trimming took 5 bases from V and 8 from J; bases not matched to a gene: 11. CDR1 and CDR2 (germline): MNHEY, SVGAGI. The CDR3 has 14 residues. The CDR3 loop reads CASSRREGQRGYTF. The DNA of the CDR3 is TGTGCCAGCAGTCGACGGGAGGGACAGCGGGGCTACACCTTC.

The V and J genes are TRBV5-3 and TRBJ1-5; D is uncertain. TRBV5-3 belongs to the ORF category, with a function that is uncertain. Deletions cut 1 base from V and 0 bases from J, with 17 bases between. This CDR3 region has 18 residues. CDR3 bases: TGTGCCAGAAGCTTGTTCCAACAGCTCGGTTATAGCAATCAGCCCCAGCATTTT. This encodes CARSLFQQLGYSNQPQHF.

The V gene is TRBV19, the J gene TRBJ2-2; 9 nucleotides align to TRBD1. V shed 5 bases, J shed 2 bases, and the junction held 6 bases outside the gene matches. From germline, CDR1 is LNHDA and CDR2 SQIVND (reference sequence). This CDR3 comprises 16 residues. CDR3 nucleotide sequence: TGTGCCAGTAGTCCCCGGGGACAGGGAAACACCGGGGAGCTGTTTTTT. Translating gives CASSPRGQGNTGELFF.

The chain joins TRBV7-3 to TRBJ1-2; 7 bases fit TRBD1. V lost 5 bases, J lost 8 bases, and 11 bases stayed unmatched. The germline CDR1 and CDR2 sequences are SGHTA and FQGTGA. The CDR3 length is 14 residues. CDR3 in amino acids: CASSPGQEAYGYTF. In DNA form, the CDR3 reads TGTGCCAGCAGCCCCGGACAGGAGGCATACGGCTACACCTTC.

The CDR3: CASSYSGPSYEQYF. In nucleotides, the CDR3 is TGTGCCAGCAGTTATAGCGGGCCATCCTACGAGCAGTACTTC. This rearrangement joins TRBV6-6 to TRBJ2-7; TRBD2 matches at 7 bases. Germline assignment: CDR1 MNHNY and CDR2 SVGAGI (reference sequence). The CDR3 length is 14 residues. V lost 3 bases, J lost 1 base, and 3 bases stayed unmatched.

The V call is TRBV4-1, the J call TRBJ2-7; 12 bases are a match to TRBD2. CDR1 and CDR2 (germline): MGHRA, YSYEKL. This CDR3 has 18 residues. With 0 bases clipped from V and 2 bases from J, the junction kept 8 bases outside the gene matches. The CDR3 bases are TGCGCCAGCAGCCAAGAGACTAGCGGGGGCACCCTAACCTACGAGCAGTACTTC. The encoded protein is CASSQETSGGTLTYEQYF.

A few counts support this clone. The gene calls are TRBV27 and TRBJ2-7; D gene ambiguous. Germline CDR1 MNHEY, CDR2 SMNVEV (reference sequence). This CDR3 region has 12 residues. Trimming cost V 6 bases and J 4 bases, with 10 bases left between them. The CDR3 nucleotides read TGTGCCAGCAGGGGCAGTCTTTACGAGCAGTACTTC. Protein sequence: CASRGSLYEQYF.

This chain links TRBV9 with TRBJ2-7; perhaps TRBD2 as D (6 bases). This CDR3 is 12 amino acids long. V was clipped by 2 bases and J by 6 bases, with 9 bases between them. Germline CDR1 reads SGDLS; CDR2 reads YYNGEE. The CDR3 nucleotides are TGTGCCAGCAGCGTGGCGGGGAGCGAGCAGTACTTC. It is translated as CASSVAGSEQYF.

The chain carries TRBV9 and TRBJ2-3; 14 bases agree with TRBD2. This CDR3 is 17 amino acids long. The junction had 5 bases not matched to a gene; V was cut back by 3 bases and J by 2 bases. Germline values: CDR1 SGDLS, CDR2 YYNGEE. The CDR3 DNA follows: TGTGCCAGCAGCGGGGGACTAGCGGGGGCCTTCACAGATACGCAGTATTTT. Protein: CASSGGLAGAFTDTQYF.

The chain has TRBV5-1 and TRBJ2-7; 10 nucleotides agree with TRBD2. The CDR3 has 15 amino acids. Per the germline V gene, CDR1 is SGHRS and CDR2 is YFSETQ. V lost 0 bases, J lost 3 bases, and 3 bases stayed unmatched. The CDR3 DNA reads as TGCGCCAGCAGCTTGGGGTTAGCGGGGGGCTACGAGCAGTACTTC. Residues: CASSLGLAGGYEQYF.

This clone was counted between two and nine times. The rearrangement joins TRBV7-8 to TRBJ2-5; 10 positions match TRBD1. Germline V gene sequence: CDR1 SGHVS, CDR2 FQNEAQ. Losses at the gene ends were 5 bases for V and 4 bases for J; bases not matched to a gene: 4. The CDR3 is 14 residues long. The CDR3 DNA reads as TGTGCCAGCAGCCCTCGGACAGGGGGAGAGACCCAGTACTTC. This encodes CASSPRTGGETQYF. The full variable domain, in which reference TRBV7-8 and TRBJ2-5 provide the parts outside the CDR3, is GAGVSQSPRYKVAKRGQDVALRCDPISGHVSLFWYQQALGQGPEFLTYFQNEAQLDKSGLPSDRFFAERPEGSVSTLKIQRTQQEDSAVYLCASSPRTGGETQYFGPGTRLLVL.

This chain connects TRBV25-1 to TRBJ2-2; 7 nucleotides agree with TRBD2. The germline V gene has CDR1 MGHDK and CDR2 SYGVNS. With V trimmed by 3 bases and J by 10 bases, 5 bases remained unmatched. The CDR3 spans 13 residues. CDR3 amino acids: CASSDAGVLELFF. The CDR3 DNA follows: TGTGCCAGCAGTGATGCGGGGGTCTTGGAGCTGTTTTTT.

This CDR3 is CASSSLWGQNEAFF. The DNA of the CDR3 is TGTGCCAGCAGCTCGTTATGGGGGCAAAATGAAGCTTTCTTT. The chain joins TRBV5-4 to TRBJ1-1; perhaps TRBD1 as D (6 bases). The CDR3 length is 14 residues. Trimming took 3 bases from V and 7 from J, leaving 16 bases between them. From germline, CDR1 is SGHNT and CDR2 YYREEE (reference sequence).

This clone was seen a single time. This chain connects TRBV5-1 to TRBJ2-7, with 11 bases aligning to TRBD1. Germline V lookup: CDR1 SGHRS, CDR2 YFSETQ. With 7 bases clipped from V and 3 bases from J, the junction kept 6 bases outside the gene matches. This CDR3 has 14 amino acids. CDR3 sequence: CASRGTGGVYEQYF. CDR3 DNA sequence: TGCGCCAGCCGCGGGACAGGGGGTGTCTACGAGCAGTACTTC.

This clone was observed a few times. The chain carries TRBV7-6 and TRBJ1-1; 8 bases fit TRBD1. CDR1 and CDR2 (germline): SGHVS, FNYEAQ. CDR3 length: 14 amino acids. V shed 0 bases, J shed 5 bases, and the junction held 2 bases outside the gene matches. The DNA of the CDR3 is TGTGCCAGCAGCTTAGCTGACAGGGGTACTGAAGCTTTCTTT. Translated, it gives CASSLADRGTEAFF. Supplemented by reference TRBV7-6 and TRBJ1-1, the full variable domain reads GAGVSQSPRYKVTKRGQDVALRCDPISGHVSLYWYRQALGQGPEFLTYFNYEAQQDKSGLPNDRFSAERPEGSISTLTIQRTEQRDSAMYRCASSLADRGTEAFFGQGTRLTVV.

The CDR3 region has the DNA TGTGCCAGCAGCCCGGGACAGGGCAACAATGAGCAGTTCTTC. It codes for CASSPGQGNNEQFF. The V call is TRBV7-3, the J call TRBJ2-1; TRBD1 aligns across 9 bases. V shed 5 bases, J shed 5 bases, and the junction held 4 bases outside the gene matches. Per germline, CDR1 SGHTA and CDR2 FQGTGA. The CDR3 loop spans 14 amino acids. The full variable domain, with the rest looked up from reference TRBV7-3 and TRBJ2-1, is GAGVSQTPSNKVTEKGKYVELRCDPISGHTALYWYRQSLGQGPEFLIYFQGTGAADDSGLPNDRFFAVRPEGSVSTLKIQRTERGDSAVYLCASSPGQGNNEQFFGPGTRLTVL.